This passage covers 13 T cell receptor beta chains from one sample sequenced in a study of cytomegalovirus exposure and HLA in healthy donors (dated by TCRdb to the late 2010s). The method behind the library was the immunoSEQ multiplex PCR assay. For the multiplex PCR, a mixture combining 60 forward primers for TCR Vbeta segments and 13 reverse primers for TCR Jbeta segments was used. Held by TCRdb, this immuneACCESS table contains in-frame sequences only and omits some clones. Under half of the omission traces to an unresolved V gene where checked; the cause of the rest is unknown. Across this sample there are about 160,000 clones, with 65% to 85% seen only once. The ten biggest clones cover 7% of the sample. The sample was PBMCs. The source is a woman in her 30s in good health and CMV-seropositive.

The chain carries TRBV9 and TRBJ2-3; a weak D match, TRBD2 (5 bases). V gave up 4 bases and J gave up 0 bases, with 12 bases separating them. This CDR3 spans 15 amino acids. Germline V CDR1 and CDR2: SGDLS, YYNGEE. The CDR3 region is CASSPRGSSTDTQYF. The CDR3 region has the DNA TGTGCCAGCAGCCCACGGGGAAGCAGCACAGATACGCAGTATTTT.

The chain couples TRBV7-8 to TRBJ2-3; 12 nucleotides align to TRBD2. The CDR3 has 16 amino acids. Germline V gives CDR1 SGHVS, CDR2 FQNEAQ. V was pared by 7 bases and J by 0 bases, with 5 bases of the junction left unmatched. The CDR3 sequence is CASKGGLAGSTDTQYF. Here the CDR3 DNA reads TGTGCCAGCAAAGGGGGACTAGCGGGCAGCACAGATACGCAGTATTTT.

This clone was observed a few times. The V gene is TRBV6-1, the J gene TRBJ1-1; 7 bases align to TRBD1. V shed 4 bases, J shed 13 bases, and the junction held 12 bases outside the gene matches. Germline CDR1 and CDR2: MNHNS and SASEGT. This CDR3 region has 13 residues. This chain's CDR3 is CASSVRTGLVDFF. Here the CDR3 DNA reads TGTGCCAGCAGTGTCCGGACAGGCTTGGTAGATTTCTTT.

The J gene is TRBJ1-3, the V gene TRBV28, with a tentative D call TRBD1 (5 bases). The CDR3 sequence is 16 residues long. Germline assignment: CDR1 MDHEN and CDR2 SYDVKM. Trimming took 3 bases from V and 0 from J, leaving 12 bases between them. The CDR3 nucleotides read TGTGCCAGCAGTTTGGGGGGGGTTGACTCTGGAAACACCATATATTTT. This sequence encodes CASSLGGVDSGNTIYF.

V gene TRBV19 combines with J gene TRBJ1-5; the match to TRBD1 covers 8 bases. V lost 1 base and J lost 1; bases outside the gene matches: 6. Looked up from germline, CDR1 is LNHDA and CDR2 is SQIVND (reference sequence). The CDR3 has 17 amino acids. This chain's CDR3 is CASSIGWQGASNQPQHF. The CDR3 nucleotides are TGTGCCAGTAGTATAGGTTGGCAGGGGGCCAGCAATCAGCCCCAGCATTTT.

The chain uses TRBV27 and TRBJ1-1; the D gene is possibly TRBD1 (6 bases). With 2 bases removed from V and 5 bases from J, the gap between germline ends came to 15 bases. The CDR3 length is 15 residues. In germline, CDR1 is MNHEY, CDR2 SMNVEV (reference sequence). The chain's CDR3 is CASSLRGRGNTEAFF. The CDR3 coding sequence is TGTGCCAGCAGTTTACGGGGCAGGGGCAATACTGAAGCTTTCTTT.

The V and J genes are TRBV30 and TRBJ2-6, with D tentatively TRBD2 (6 bases). Germline V gene lookup returns CDR1 GTSNPN and CDR2 SVGIG (reference sequence). The length of the CDR3 is 16 residues. The CDR3 protein is CASGGMAYSGANVLTF. Written as DNA, the CDR3 is TGTGCGTCCGGGGGAATGGCGTACTCTGGGGCCAACGTCCTGACTTTC.

The CDR3 protein is CASRSAGGQDSTDTQYF. The CDR3 nucleotides are TGTGCCAGTAGGTCAGCGGGGGGGCAGGATAGCACAGATACGCAGTATTTT. The chain is built from TRBV19 and TRBJ2-3; 10 bases align to TRBD2. The CDR3 extends over 17 amino acids. The germline gives CDR1 LNHDA, CDR2 SQIVND (reference sequence). V lost 6 bases and J lost 0; bases outside the gene matches: 9.

This clone was recorded a few times. The chain employs TRBV5-1 and TRBJ2-7; TRBD1 might be the D (5 bases). CDR1 and CDR2 (germline): SGHRS, YFSETQ. With 1 base removed from V and 5 bases from J, the gap between germline ends came to 10 bases. This CDR3 has 13 residues. The CDR3 protein is CASSLSGNHEQYF. The CDR3 DNA reads TGCGCCAGCAGCTTGTCAGGGAATCACGAGCAGTACTTC.

The chain combines TRBV2 with TRBJ1-1, with D perhaps TRBD1 (5 bases). The germline CDR1 and CDR2 sequences are SNHLY and FYNNEI. The CDR3 covers 14 residues. Trimming stripped 4 bases from V and 1 base from J, with 10 bases between. The DNA of the CDR3 is TGTGCCAGCAGTGGCCAGGGAGGGAACACTGAAGCTTTCTTT. Its translation: CASSGQGGNTEAFF.

This chain uses TRBV19 with TRBJ2-5; possibly TRBD2 for D (5 bases). V was clipped by 6 bases and J by 2 bases, with 10 bases between them. Germline values: CDR1 LNHDA, CDR2 SQIVND (reference sequence). The CDR3 is 13 residues long. CDR3 protein: CASRRTLQETQYF. CDR3 bases: TGTGCCAGTAGGAGGACTTTGCAAGAGACCCAGTACTTC.

The chain carries TRBV2 and TRBJ1-5; tentatively, D is TRBD1 (6 bases). The CDR3 length is 13 residues. Germline-derived CDR1 and CDR2 are SNHLY and FYNNEI. Trimming pared 7 bases from V and 4 bases from J, leaving 11 bases between. The CDR3 nucleotides are TGTGCCAGCACCTCTACAGGGAATCAGCCCCAGCATTTT. Residues: CASTSTGNQPQHF.

This chain joins TRBV10-3 and TRBJ2-2; D is perhaps TRBD1 (6 bases). The V and J ends lost 10 bases and 2 bases respectively, with 17 bases between them. Looked up from germline, CDR1 is ENHRY and CDR2 is SYGVKD. The CDR3 sequence is 15 residues long. The CDR3 is CASCDGQRNTGELFF. The DNA for the CDR3 is TGTGCCAGCTGTGATGGACAGAGAAACACCGGGGAGCTGTTTTTT.